The subject of this entry is one T cell receptor (beta chain). Germline values: CDR1 SQVTM, CDR2 ANQGSEA. The CDR3 length is 15 residues. The V segment lost 3 bases and the J segment 10 bases; nucleotides outside the gene matches: 13. This specimen belongs to a study of control samples from healthy donors and cancer patients. Profiling relied on immunoSEQ multiplex PCR, and the TCRdb table lists in-frame clones only, not all of them. This table has tens of thousands of clones, roughly 91% appearing once. The V and J genes are TRBV29-1 and TRBJ2-1, with 9 bases that match TRBD2. The sample was blood. The clonotype was recovered from a man in his fifties in good health. The CDR3 protein is CSVDTGKLAGREQFF. CDR3 coding DNA: TGCAGCGTTGATACGGGAAAGCTAGCGGGACGGGAGCAGTTCTTC.